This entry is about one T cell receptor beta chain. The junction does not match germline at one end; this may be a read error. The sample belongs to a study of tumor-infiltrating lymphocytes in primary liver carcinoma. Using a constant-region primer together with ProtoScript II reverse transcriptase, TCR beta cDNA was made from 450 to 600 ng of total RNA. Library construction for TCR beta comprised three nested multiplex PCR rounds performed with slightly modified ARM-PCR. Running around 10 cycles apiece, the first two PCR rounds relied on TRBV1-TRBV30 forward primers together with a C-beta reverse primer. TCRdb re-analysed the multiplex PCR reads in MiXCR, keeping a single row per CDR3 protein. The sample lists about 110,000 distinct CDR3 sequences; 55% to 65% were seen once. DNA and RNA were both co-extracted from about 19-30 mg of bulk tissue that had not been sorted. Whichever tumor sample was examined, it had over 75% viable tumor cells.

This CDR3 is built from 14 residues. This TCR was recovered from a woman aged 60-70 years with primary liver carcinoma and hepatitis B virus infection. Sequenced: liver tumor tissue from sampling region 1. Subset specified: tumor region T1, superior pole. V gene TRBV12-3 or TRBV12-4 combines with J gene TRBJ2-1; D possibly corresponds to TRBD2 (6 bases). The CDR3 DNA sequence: TGTGCCAGCAGTCTCGGCGGGGCCGACAATGGGCAGTTCTTC. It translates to CASSLGGADNGQFF.